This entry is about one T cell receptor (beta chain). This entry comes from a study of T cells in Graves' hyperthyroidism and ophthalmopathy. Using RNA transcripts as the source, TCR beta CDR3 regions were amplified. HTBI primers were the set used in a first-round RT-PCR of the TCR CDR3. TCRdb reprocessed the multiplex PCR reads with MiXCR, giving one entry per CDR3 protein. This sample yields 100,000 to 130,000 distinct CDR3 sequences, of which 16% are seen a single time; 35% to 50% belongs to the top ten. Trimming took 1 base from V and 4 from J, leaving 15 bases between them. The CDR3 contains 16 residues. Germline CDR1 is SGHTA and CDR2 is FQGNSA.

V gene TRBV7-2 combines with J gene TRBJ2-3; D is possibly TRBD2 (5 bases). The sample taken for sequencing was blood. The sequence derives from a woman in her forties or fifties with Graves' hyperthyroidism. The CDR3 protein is CASSLGLVGASDTQYF. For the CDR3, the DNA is TGTGCCAGCAGCTTAGGTCTAGTGGGAGCTTCAGATACGCAGTATTTT.